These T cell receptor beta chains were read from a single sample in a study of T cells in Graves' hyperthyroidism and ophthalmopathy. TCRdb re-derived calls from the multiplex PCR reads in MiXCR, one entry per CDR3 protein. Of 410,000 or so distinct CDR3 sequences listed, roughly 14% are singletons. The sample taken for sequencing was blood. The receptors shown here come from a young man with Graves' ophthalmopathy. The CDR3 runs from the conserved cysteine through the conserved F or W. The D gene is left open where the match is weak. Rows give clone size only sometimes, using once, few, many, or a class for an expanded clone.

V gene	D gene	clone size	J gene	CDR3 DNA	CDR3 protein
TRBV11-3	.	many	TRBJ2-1	TGTGCCAGCAGCCCCCCTAGCGTGGGTGAGCAGTTCTTC	CASSPPSVGEQFF
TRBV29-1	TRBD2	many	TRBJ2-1	TGCAGCGTTGCACCGGGACTAGCGGGGAATGAGCAGTTCTTC	CSVAPGLAGNEQFF
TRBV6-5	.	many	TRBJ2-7	TGTGCCAGCAGTTACTGGAGGGGGAGCTACGAGCAGTACTTC	CASSYWRGSYEQYF
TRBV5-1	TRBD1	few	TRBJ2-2	TGCGCCAGCAGCTCACAGGGGGCTGGCACCGGGGAGCTGTTTTTT	CASSSQGAGTGELFF
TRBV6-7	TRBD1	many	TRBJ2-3	TGTGCCAGCAGTTACGAGAGGGACAGGGCCACAGATACGCAGTATTTT	CASSYERDRATDTQYF
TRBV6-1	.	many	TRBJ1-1	TGTGCCAGCAGGTCTCTCGGGGTTGTGAACACTGAAGCTTTCTTT	CASRSLGVVNTEAFF
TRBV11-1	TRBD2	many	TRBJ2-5	TGTGCCAGCAGCTTAGGACTAGCGGGACGGCGGGAGACCCAGTACTTC	CASSLGLAGRRETQYF
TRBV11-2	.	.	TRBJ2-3	TGTGCCAGCAGCTTCACCGCCACAGATACGCAGTATTTT	CASSFTATDTQYF
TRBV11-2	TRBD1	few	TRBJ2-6	TGTGCCAGCAGCAAACGTCCCGGGACAGGGGCTGGGGCCAACGTCCTGACTTTC	CASSKRPGTGAGANVLTF
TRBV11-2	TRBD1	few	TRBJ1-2	TGTGCCAGCAGTCGCGGGCCCTCCCTTCAGGGACAGGGGAATGGCTACACCTTC	CASSRGPSLQGQGNGYTF
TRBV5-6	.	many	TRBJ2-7	TGTGCCAGCAGCTTGGGAGCCTTCCTCTACGAGCAGTACTTC	CASSLGAFLYEQYF
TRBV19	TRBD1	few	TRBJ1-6	TGTGCCAGTAGTACATCCGACAGGGCCGAGAATTCACCCCTCCACTTT	CASSTSDRAENSPLHF
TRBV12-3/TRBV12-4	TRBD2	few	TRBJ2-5	TGTGCCAGCAGTTCCCCGGGACTAGCGGGATCTCTCCAAGAGACCCAGTACTTC	CASSSPGLAGSLQETQYF
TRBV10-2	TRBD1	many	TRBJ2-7	TGCGCCAGCAGTGCCTCCGGGACAGACTCCTACGAGCAGTACTTC	CASSASGTDSYEQYF